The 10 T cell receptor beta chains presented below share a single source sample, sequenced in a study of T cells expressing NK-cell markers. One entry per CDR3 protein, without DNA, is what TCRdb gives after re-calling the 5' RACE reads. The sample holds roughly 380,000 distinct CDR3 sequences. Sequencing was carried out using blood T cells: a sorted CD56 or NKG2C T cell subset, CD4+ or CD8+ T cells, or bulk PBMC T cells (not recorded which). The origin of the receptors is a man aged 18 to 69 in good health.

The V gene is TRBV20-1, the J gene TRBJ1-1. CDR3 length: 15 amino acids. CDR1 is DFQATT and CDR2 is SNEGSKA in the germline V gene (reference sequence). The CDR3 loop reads CSAREGLRLNTEAVF.

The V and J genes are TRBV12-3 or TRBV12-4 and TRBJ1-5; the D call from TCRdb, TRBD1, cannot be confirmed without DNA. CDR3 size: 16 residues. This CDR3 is CASSNRGLNSNQPQHF.

CDR3 amino acids: CAIKTGQGLYGYTF. The gene calls are TRBV10-3 and TRBJ1-2; the TCRdb call, TRBD1, lacks DNA for checking. Germline V gene data show CDR1 as ENHRY and CDR2 as SYGVKD. This CDR3 spans 14 amino acids.

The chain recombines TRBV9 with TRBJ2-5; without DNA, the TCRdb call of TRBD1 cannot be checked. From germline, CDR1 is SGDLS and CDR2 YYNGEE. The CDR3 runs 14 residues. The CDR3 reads CASSVGQIQETQYF. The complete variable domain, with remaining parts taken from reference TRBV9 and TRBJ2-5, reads DSGVTQTPKHLITATGQRVTLRCSPRSGDLSVYWYQQSLDQGLQFLIQYYNGEERAKGNILERFSAQQFPDLHSELNLSSLELGDSALYFCASSVGQIQETQYFGPGTRLLVL.

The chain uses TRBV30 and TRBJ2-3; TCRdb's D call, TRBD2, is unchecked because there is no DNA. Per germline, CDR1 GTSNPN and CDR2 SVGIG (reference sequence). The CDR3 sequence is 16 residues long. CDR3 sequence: CAWSPGLAASTDTQYF.

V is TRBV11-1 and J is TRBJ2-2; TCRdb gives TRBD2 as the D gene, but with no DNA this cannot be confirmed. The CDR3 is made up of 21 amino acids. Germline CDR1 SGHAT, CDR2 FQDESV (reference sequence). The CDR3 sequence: CASSQGGWTNSPGLHSGELFF.

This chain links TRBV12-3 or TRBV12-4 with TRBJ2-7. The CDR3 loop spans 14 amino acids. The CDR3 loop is CASHRVRDSYEQYF.

This CDR3 reads CSAAKDTGELFF. The gene calls are TRBV20-1 and TRBJ2-2. The CDR3 covers 12 residues. Germline V gene sequence: CDR1 DFQATT, CDR2 SNEGSKA (reference sequence).

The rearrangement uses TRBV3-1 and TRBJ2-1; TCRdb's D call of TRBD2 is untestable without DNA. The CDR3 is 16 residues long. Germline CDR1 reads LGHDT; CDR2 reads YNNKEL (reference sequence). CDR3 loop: CASSQDLGLAQGEQFF.

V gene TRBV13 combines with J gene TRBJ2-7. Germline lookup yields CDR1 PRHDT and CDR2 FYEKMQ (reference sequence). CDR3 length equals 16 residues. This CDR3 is CASSSRSQRRLYEQYF. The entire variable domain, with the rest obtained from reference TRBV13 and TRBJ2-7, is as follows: AAGVIQSPRHLIKEKRETATLKCYPIPRHDTVYWYQQGPGQDPQFLISFYEKMQSDKGSIPDRFSAQQFSDYHSELNMSSLELGDSALYFCASSSRSQRRLYEQYFGPGTRLTVT.